Following are 15 T cell receptor beta chains from one sample sequenced in a study of Graves' ophthalmopathy and Graves' hyperthyroidism. Investigators amplified TCR beta CDR3 regions from RNA transcripts. First-round RT-PCR used HTBI primers; second-round multiplex PCR followed. One entry per CDR3 protein results from TCRdb running MiXCR on the multiplex PCR reads. There are about 660,000 distinct CDR3 sequences in the sample; over 40% occur only once, and over 2.5% lies in the top ten. Sequencing used peripheral blood. Source of these receptors: an adult man with Graves' ophthalmopathy.

This clonotype was seen many times. V gene TRBV7-2 combines with J gene TRBJ1-1; D is ambiguous. The ends were cut back, 1 base at V and 1 base at J, with 7 bases in the middle. In germline, CDR1 is SGHTA, CDR2 FQGNSA. The CDR3 has 14 residues. This CDR3 is CASSLVNRNTEAFF. The CDR3 nucleotides are TGTGCCAGCAGCTTAGTGAACAGGAACACTGAAGCTTTCTTT.

This clonotype has ten or more counts. This chain connects TRBV2 to TRBJ2-5; D unclear. The V and J ends lost 3 bases and 4 bases respectively, with 6 bases between them. The CDR3 is made up of 12 amino acids. Germline V lookup: CDR1 SNHLY, CDR2 FYNNEI. CDR3 bases: TGTGCCAGCAGTGATTACGGAGAGACCCAGTACTTC. It is translated as CASSDYGETQYF.

Remarks on this clonotype: A much larger clonotype is one base distant, so this may be a read error. J is TRBJ2-7 and V is TRBV25-1, with D possibly matching TRBD2 (5 bases). The CDR3 sequence is 13 residues long. Germline assignment: CDR1 MGHDK and CDR2 SYGVNS. V was clipped by 3 bases and J by 2 bases, with 8 bases between them. The CDR3 DNA reads TGTGCCAGCAGTGATAACGGGACCTACGAGCAGTACTTC. It is translated as CASSDNGTYEQYF.

This clonotype came up a few times. The chain carries TRBV6-5 and TRBJ2-7; D gene ambiguous. This CDR3 is 16 amino acids long. Germline V gene sequence: CDR1 MNHEY, CDR2 SVGAGI. The ends were cut back, 5 bases at V and 5 bases at J, with 22 bases in the middle. The CDR3 DNA reads TGTGCCAGCAGTCCAAACGCAAATCCTGGGTGGGACGAGCAGTACTTC. Residues: CASSPNANPGWDEQYF.

V is TRBV7-9 and J is TRBJ1-6; D perhaps matches TRBD1 (6 bases). This CDR3 comprises 18 residues. CDR1 and CDR2 from the germline V gene are SEHNR and FQNEAQ (reference sequence). CDR3 coding DNA: TGTGCGACACGGGCCAGCAACCCCCTACAGGGAGCTAATTCACCCCTCCACTTT. Translation gives CATRASNPLQGANSPLHF.

This sequence joins TRBV12-3 or TRBV12-4 and TRBJ1-4; TRBD1 agrees at 11 bases. The CDR3 covers 16 residues. The V segment lost 5 bases and the J segment 10 bases; nucleotides outside the gene matches: 12. The CDR3 sequence: CASSDSGQGAGGKLFF. DNA of the CDR3: TGTGCCAGCAGTGACTCAGGACAGGGGGCTGGGGGAAAACTGTTTTTT.

The V gene is TRBV7-2, the J gene TRBJ2-3, with TRBD1 as a possible D gene (6 bases). CDR1 SGHTA and CDR2 FQGNSA come from the germline V gene. There are 17 residues in the CDR3. The V gene lost 5 bases and the J gene lost 1 base, with 19 bases spanning the gap. The CDR3 nucleotides are TGTGCCAGCAGCCGGCAAACCTGGGACACCCGCACAGATACGCAGTATTTT. Residues: CASSRQTWDTRTDTQYF.

The chain recombines TRBV10-3 with TRBJ1-1; 7 bases fit TRBD1. V was pared by 8 bases and J by 2 bases, with 5 bases of the junction left unmatched. The CDR3 contains 13 residues. Germline CDR1 reads ENHRY; CDR2 reads SYGVKD. CDR3 DNA sequence: TGTGCCATCCACGGACAGGTTAACACTGAAGCTTTCTTT. It translates to CAIHGQVNTEAFF.

The rearrangement links TRBV25-1 to TRBJ1-6; a possible D gene is TRBD1 (6 bases). This CDR3 has 13 amino acids. Germline V gives CDR1 MGHDK, CDR2 SYGVNS. V lost 11 bases and J 7 bases, leaving 15 bases between the germline ends. CDR3 residues: CACRQVANSPLHF. The CDR3 DNA reads TGTGCCTGCCGACAGGTTGCCAATTCACCCCTCCACTTT.

The rearrangement uses TRBV5-1 and TRBJ2-7; 7 bases are shared with TRBD1. V lost 4 bases to trimming and J lost 0 bases; unmatched junction nucleotides: 4. CDR1 is SGHRS and CDR2 is YFSETQ in the germline V gene. CDR3 length: 14 residues. The CDR3: CASSSEGASYEQYF. The CDR3 DNA is TGCGCCAGCAGCAGCGAGGGGGCCTCCTACGAGCAGTACTTC.

Comments on this clonotype: This sequence may be a read error, since a much larger clone differs from it by one base. The chain uses TRBV20-1 and TRBJ2-7, with unresolved D. The CDR3 sequence is 12 residues long. CDR1 and CDR2 from the germline V gene are DFQATT and SNEGSKA (reference sequence). Trimming removed 3 bases at V and 2 bases at J, with 8 bases between. CDR3 residues: CSASLRPYEQYF. The CDR3 bases are TGCAGTGCTAGTCTCAGGCCCTACGAGCAGTACTTC.

On this clonotype: One end of the junction fails to match germline, which may point to a read error. V gene TRBV25-1 combines with J gene TRBJ2-5; possibly TRBD2 for D (5 bases). Germline loops: CDR1 MGHDK, CDR2 SYGVNS. The CDR3 runs 17 residues. The CDR3 loop is CATSANHPGVWEETQYF. CDR3 DNA sequence: TGTGCCACCAGTGCTAACCATCCCGGGGTCTGGGAAGAGACCCAGTACTTC.

The rearrangement joins TRBV9 to TRBJ1-1; D may be TRBD1 (6 bases). The germline V gene encodes CDR1 SGDLS and CDR2 YYNGEE. The CDR3 spans 16 residues. V was cut by 4 bases and J by 0 bases, with 16 bases left in between. The CDR3 sequence: CASSQGGRTLNTEAFF. The CDR3 DNA sequence: TGTGCCAGCAGCCAAGGGGGGCGAACATTGAACACTGAAGCTTTCTTT. Complete variable domain (other parts from reference TRBV9 and TRBJ1-1): DSGVTQTPKHLITATGQRVTLRCSPRSGDLSVYWYQQSLDQGLQFLIQYYNGEERAKGNILERFSAQQFPDLHSELNLSSLELGDSALYFCASSQGGRTLNTEAFFGQGTRLTVV.

This clonotype has at least ten counts. The genes are TRBV12-3 or TRBV12-4 and TRBJ1-5, with 9 bases fitting TRBD1. The CDR3 totals 14 residues. With 6 bases clipped from V and 6 bases from J, the junction kept 6 bases outside the gene matches. In DNA, the CDR3 is TGTGCCAGCAGCCCCACAGGGGGCGGTCAGCCCCAGCATTTT. It codes for CASSPTGGGQPQHF.

The V gene is TRBV29-1, the J gene TRBJ2-7, with a tentative D call TRBD2 (6 bases). CDR3 length equals 13 residues. CDR1 is SQVTM and CDR2 is ANQGSEA in the germline V gene. Trimming stripped 1 base from V and 7 bases from J, with 14 bases between. The CDR3, as DNA: TGCAGCGTTGAAGTGGGGGAGGTCGGGGAGCAGTACTTC. Protein sequence: CSVEVGEVGEQYF.